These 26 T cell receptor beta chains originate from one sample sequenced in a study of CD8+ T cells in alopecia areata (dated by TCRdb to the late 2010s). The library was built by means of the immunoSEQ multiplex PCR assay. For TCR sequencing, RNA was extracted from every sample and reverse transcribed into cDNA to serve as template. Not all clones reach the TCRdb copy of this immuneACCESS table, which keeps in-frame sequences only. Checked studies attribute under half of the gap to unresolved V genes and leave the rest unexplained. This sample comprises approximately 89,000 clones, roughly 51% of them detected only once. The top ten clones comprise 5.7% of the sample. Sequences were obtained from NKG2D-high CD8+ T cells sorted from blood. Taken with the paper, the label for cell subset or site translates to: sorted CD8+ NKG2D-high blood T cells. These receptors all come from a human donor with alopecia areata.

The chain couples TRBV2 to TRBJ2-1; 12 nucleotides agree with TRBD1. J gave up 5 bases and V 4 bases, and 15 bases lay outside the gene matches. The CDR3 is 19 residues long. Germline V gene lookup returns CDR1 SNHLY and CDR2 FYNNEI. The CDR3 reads CASSVRDRGQRTVDNEQFF. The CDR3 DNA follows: TGTGCCAGCAGTGTAAGGGACAGGGGGCAGCGAACGGTCGACAATGAGCAGTTCTTC.

The CDR3 DNA is TGTGCCAGCAGCAGGGCGGGCAGCCCATCAAGCTATGGCTACACCTTC. It is translated as CASSRAGSPSSYGYTF. V gene TRBV9 combines with J gene TRBJ1-2, with D unclear. The CDR3 loop spans 16 amino acids. CDR1 and CDR2 (germline): SGDLS, YYNGEE. Trimming took 4 bases from V and 4 from J, leaving 20 bases between them.

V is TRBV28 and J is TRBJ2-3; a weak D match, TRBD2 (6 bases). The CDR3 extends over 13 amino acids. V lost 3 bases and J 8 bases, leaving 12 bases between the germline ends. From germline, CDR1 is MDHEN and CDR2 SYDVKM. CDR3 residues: CASSFQTSRTQYF. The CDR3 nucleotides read TGTGCCAGCAGTTTCCAAACTAGCCGTACGCAGTATTTT.

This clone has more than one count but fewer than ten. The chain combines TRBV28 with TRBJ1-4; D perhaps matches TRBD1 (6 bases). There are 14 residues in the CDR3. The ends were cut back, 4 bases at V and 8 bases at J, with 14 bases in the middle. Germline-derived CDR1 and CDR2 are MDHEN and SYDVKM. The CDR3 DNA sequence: TGTGCCAGCAGTTGGCAGGGGAGTAGGGAAAAACTGTTTTTT. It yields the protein CASSWQGSREKLFF.

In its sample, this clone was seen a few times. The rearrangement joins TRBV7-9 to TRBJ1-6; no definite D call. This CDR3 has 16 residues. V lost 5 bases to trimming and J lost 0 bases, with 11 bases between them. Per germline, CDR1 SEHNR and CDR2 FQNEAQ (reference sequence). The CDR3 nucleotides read TGTGCCAGCAGCCCCTTACCGAGCTCCTATAATTCACCCCTCCACTTT. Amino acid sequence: CASSPLPSSYNSPLHF.

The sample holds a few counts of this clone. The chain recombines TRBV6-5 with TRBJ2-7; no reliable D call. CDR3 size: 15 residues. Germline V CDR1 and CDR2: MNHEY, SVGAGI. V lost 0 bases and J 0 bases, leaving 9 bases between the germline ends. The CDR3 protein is CASSYSIGISYEQYF. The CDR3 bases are TGTGCCAGCAGTTACTCGATTGGGATCTCCTACGAGCAGTACTTC.

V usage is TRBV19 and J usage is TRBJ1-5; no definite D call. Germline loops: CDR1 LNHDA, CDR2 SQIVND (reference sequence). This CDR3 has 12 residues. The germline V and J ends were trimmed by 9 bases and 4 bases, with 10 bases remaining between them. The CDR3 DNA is TGTGCCAGCGACGCGGGTAATCAGCCCCAGCATTTT. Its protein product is CASDAGNQPQHF.

The DNA for the CDR3 is TGTGCCAGCAGTCCCGGGGGTAGCGCCGTTTACGGTGAGCAGTTCTTC. It codes for CASSPGGSAVYGEQFF. The chain joins TRBV2 to TRBJ2-1, with D perhaps TRBD2 (6 bases). V dropped 5 bases and J dropped 9 bases, with 23 bases sitting between them. This CDR3 contains 16 residues. Germline CDR1 SNHLY, CDR2 FYNNEI.

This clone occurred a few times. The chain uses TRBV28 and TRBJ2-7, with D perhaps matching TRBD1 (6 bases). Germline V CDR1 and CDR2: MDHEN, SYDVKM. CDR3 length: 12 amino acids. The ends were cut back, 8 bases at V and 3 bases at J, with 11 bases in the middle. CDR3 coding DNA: TGTGCCAGCTCCGGGACATACTACGAGCAGTACTTC. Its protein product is CASSGTYYEQYF.

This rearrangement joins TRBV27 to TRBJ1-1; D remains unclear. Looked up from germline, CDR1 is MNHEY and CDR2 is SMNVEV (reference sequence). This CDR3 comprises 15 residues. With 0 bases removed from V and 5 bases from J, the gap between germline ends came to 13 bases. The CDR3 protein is CASSLSPGPTTEAFF. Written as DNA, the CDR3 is TGTGCCAGCAGTTTATCCCCCGGGCCGACAACTGAAGCTTTCTTT.

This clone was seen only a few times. The CDR3 loop is CASSPDGYEQYF. CDR3 nucleotides: TGTGCCAGCAGCCCGGACGGTTACGAGCAGTACTTC. The chain has TRBV7-9 and TRBJ2-7; no firm D call. The CDR3 extends over 12 amino acids. Trimming cost V 5 bases and J 4 bases, with 9 bases left between them. Germline CDR1 reads SEHNR; CDR2 reads FQNEAQ (reference sequence).

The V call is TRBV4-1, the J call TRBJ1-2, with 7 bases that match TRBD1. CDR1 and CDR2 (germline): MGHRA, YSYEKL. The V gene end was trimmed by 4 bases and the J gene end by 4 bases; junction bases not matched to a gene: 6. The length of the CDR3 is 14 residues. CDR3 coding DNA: TGCGCCAGCAGCCCCGAGGGACAGTTCTATGGCTACACCTTC. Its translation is CASSPEGQFYGYTF.

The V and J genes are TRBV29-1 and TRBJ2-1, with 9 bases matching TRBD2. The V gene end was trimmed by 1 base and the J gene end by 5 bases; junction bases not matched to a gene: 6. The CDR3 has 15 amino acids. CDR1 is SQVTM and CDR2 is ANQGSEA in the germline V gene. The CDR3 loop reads CSVEGLADRNNEQFF. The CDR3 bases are TGCAGCGTTGAAGGACTAGCGGACAGAAACAATGAGCAGTTCTTC.

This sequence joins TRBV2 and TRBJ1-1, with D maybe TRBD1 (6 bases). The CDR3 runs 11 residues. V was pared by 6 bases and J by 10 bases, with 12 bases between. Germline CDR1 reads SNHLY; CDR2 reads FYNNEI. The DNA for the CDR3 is TGTGCCAGCAGATTAGGGGGGGGAGCTTTCTTT. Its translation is CASRLGGGAFF. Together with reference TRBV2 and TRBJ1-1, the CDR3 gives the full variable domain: EPEVTQTPSHQVTQMGQEVILRCVPISNHLYFYWYRQILGQKVEFLVSFYNNEISEKSEIFDDQFSVERPDGSNFTLKIRSTKLEDSAMYFCASRLGGGAFFGQGTRLTVV.

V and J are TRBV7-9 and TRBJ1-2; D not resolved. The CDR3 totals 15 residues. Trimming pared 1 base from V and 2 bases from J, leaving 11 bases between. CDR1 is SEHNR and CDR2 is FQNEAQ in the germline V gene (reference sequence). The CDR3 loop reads CASSLGEGPNYGYTF. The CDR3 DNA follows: TGTGCCAGCAGCTTAGGAGAAGGCCCGAACTATGGCTACACCTTC.

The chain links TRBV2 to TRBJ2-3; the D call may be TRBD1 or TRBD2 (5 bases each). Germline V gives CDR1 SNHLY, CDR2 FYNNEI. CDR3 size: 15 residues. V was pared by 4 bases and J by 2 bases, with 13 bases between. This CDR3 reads CASSGWGTFTDTQYF. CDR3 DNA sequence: TGTGCCAGCAGTGGGTGGGGGACCTTCACAGATACGCAGTATTTT. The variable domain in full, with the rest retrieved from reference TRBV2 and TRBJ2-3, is EPEVTQTPSHQVTQMGQEVILRCVPISNHLYFYWYRQILGQKVEFLVSFYNNEISEKSEIFDDQFSVERPDGSNFTLKIRSTKLEDSAMYFCASSGWGTFTDTQYFGPGTRLTVL.

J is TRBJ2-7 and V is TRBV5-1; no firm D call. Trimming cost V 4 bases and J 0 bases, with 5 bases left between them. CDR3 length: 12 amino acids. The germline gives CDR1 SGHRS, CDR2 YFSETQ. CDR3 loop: CASSPSSYEQYF. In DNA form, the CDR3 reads TGCGCCAGCAGCCCTAGCTCCTACGAGCAGTACTTC.

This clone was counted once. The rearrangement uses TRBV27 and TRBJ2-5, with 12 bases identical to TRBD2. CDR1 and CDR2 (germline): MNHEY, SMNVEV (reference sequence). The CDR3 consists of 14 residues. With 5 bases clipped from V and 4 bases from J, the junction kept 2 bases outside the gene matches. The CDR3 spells CASSPGLAGETQYF. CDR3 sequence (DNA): TGTGCCAGCAGTCCGGGACTAGCGGGAGAGACCCAGTACTTC.

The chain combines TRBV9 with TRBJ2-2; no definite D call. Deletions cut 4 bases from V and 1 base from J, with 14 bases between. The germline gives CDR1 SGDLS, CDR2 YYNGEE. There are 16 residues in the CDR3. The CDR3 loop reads CASSTDGSLNTGELFF. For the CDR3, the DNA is TGTGCCAGCAGCACCGACGGGTCGCTGAACACCGGGGAGCTGTTTTTT.

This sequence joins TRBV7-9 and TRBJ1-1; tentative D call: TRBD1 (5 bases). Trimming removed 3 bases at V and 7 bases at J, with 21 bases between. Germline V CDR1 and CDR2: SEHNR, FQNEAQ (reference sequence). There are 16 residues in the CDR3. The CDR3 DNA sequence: TGTGCCAGCAGCTTTTTTGGGAGGGGTGCTCCGAATGAAGCTTTCTTT. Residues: CASSFFGRGAPNEAFF.

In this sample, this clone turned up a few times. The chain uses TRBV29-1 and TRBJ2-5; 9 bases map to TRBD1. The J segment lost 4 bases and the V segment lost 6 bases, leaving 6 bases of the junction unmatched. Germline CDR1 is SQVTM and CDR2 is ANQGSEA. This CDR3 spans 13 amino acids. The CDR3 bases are TGCAGCGTGGGGACAGGGTGGGGAGAGACCCAGTACTTC. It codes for CSVGTGWGETQYF.

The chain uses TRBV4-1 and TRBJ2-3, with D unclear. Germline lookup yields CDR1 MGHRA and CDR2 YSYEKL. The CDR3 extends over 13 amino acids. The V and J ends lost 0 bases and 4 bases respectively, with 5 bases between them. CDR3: CASSQETPDTQYF. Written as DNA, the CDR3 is TGCGCCAGCAGCCAAGAAACCCCAGATACGCAGTATTTT.

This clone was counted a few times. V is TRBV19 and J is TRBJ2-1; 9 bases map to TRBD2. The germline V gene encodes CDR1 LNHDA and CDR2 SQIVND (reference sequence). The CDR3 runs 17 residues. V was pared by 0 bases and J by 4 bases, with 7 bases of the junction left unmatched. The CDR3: CASSIDRVAGEYNEQFF. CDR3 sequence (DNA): TGTGCCAGTAGTATAGATCGGGTAGCGGGGGAATACAATGAGCAGTTCTTC.

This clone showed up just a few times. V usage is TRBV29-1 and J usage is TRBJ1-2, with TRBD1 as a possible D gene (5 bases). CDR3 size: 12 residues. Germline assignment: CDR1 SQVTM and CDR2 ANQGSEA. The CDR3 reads CLYLRGDYGYTF. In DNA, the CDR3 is TGCCTCTACCTCCGGGGGGATTATGGCTACACCTTC.

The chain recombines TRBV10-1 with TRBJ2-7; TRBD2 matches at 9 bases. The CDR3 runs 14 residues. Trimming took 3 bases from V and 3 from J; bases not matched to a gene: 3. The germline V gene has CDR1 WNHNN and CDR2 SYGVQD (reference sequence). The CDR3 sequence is CASSEVAGDYEQYF. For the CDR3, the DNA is TGCGCCAGCAGTGAAGTAGCGGGGGACTACGAGCAGTACTTC.

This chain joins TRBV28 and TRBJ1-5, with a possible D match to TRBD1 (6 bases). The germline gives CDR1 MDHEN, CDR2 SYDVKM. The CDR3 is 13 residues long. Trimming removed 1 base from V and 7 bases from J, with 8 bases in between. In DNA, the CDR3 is TGTGCCAGCAGTTTATTAGGGGGGCAGCCCCAGCATTTT. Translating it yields CASSLLGGQPQHF.